The 21 T cell receptor beta chains below were found in one sample sequenced in a study of CD8+ T cells in alopecia areata. As the sequencing template, cDNA was produced by extracting RNA and reverse transcribing it. Clones were sequenced by immunoSEQ multiplex PCR, and TCRdb holds only the in-frame ones, with some missing. This table holds about 200,000 clones, about three fifths found once. Regarding treatment: oral pan-JAK inhibitor, 5-10 mg twice daily. The sample consisted of CD4+ T cells sorted from blood, taken at week 4, from a patient treated with tofacitinib. All receptors come from a human donor with alopecia areata.

This clone was observed at least ten times. The V gene is TRBV10-3, the J gene TRBJ1-3, with a possible D match to TRBD1 (5 bases). With 6 bases removed from V and 8 bases from J, the gap between germline ends came to 14 bases. CDR1 and CDR2 from the germline V gene are ENHRY and SYGVKD. The CDR3 contains 13 residues. The CDR3 reads CAISRDALDTIYF. The DNA for the CDR3 is TGTGCCATCAGCCGGGACGCCCTGGACACCATATATTTT.

The CDR3 bases are TGCGCCAGCAGCCAAGGGGACAGGGGTTCTGGGGCCAACGTCCTGACTTTC. Translated, it gives CASSQGDRGSGANVLTF. The genes are TRBV4-3 and TRBJ2-6; TRBD1 matches 10 bases. The CDR3 is 17 residues long. J gave up 1 base and V 1 base, and 1 base lay outside the gene matches. Germline values: CDR1 LGHNA, CDR2 YSLEER.

The chain uses TRBV29-1 and TRBJ2-1; TRBD1 matches 9 bases. The CDR3 loop spans 15 amino acids. Germline values: CDR1 SQVTM, CDR2 ANQGSEA. Germline trimming cut 8 bases from V and 5 bases from J; bases unmatched to any gene: 13. CDR3 nucleotides: TGCAGCCAAACCCGAACAGGGGGCAAAAACAATGAGCAGTTCTTC. It encodes CSQTRTGGKNNEQFF.

The table lists this clone with a few counts. The V and J genes are TRBV6-4 and TRBJ2-6; no clear D gene. In germline, CDR1 is MRHNA, CDR2 SNTAGT. The CDR3 extends over 16 amino acids. The V end lost 6 bases, the J end lost 1 base, and 13 bases lay between the germline ends. CDR3 in amino acids: CASRSPARSGANVLTF. DNA of the CDR3: TGTGCCAGCAGATCCCCCGCACGATCTGGGGCCAACGTCCTGACTTTC.

This sequence joins TRBV29-1 and TRBJ2-2; 7 nucleotides align to TRBD1. Per the germline V gene, CDR1 is SQVTM and CDR2 is ANQGSEA. This CDR3 comprises 15 residues. V gave up 7 bases and J gave up 2 bases; unmatched junction bases: 10. The CDR3 DNA is TGCAGCGCTTTGCCGGGACAGATAAACACCGGGGAGCTGTTTTTT. Translated, it gives CSALPGQINTGELFF.

The chain is built from TRBV29-1 and TRBJ1-2; D perhaps matches TRBD1 (5 bases). V gave up 4 bases and J gave up 2 bases, with 11 bases separating them. CDR1 and CDR2 from the germline V gene are SQVTM and ANQGSEA. CDR3 length: 13 amino acids. The CDR3 nucleotides read TGCAGCGTTGGGGCAGGGAAGAACTATGGCTACACCTTC. This encodes CSVGAGKNYGYTF.

This chain joins TRBV30 and TRBJ2-5, with D possibly being TRBD1 (6 bases). The germline gives CDR1 GTSNPN, CDR2 SVGIG (reference sequence). Trimming stripped 3 bases from V and 3 bases from J, with 11 bases between. CDR3 length: 13 amino acids. This CDR3 is CAWRGHPKETQYF. The CDR3 DNA is TGTGCCTGGAGGGGACACCCTAAAGAGACCCAGTACTTC. Complete variable domain (other parts from reference TRBV30 and TRBJ2-5): SQTIHQWPATLVQPVGSPLSLECTVEGTSNPNLYWYRQAAGRGLQLLFYSVGIGQISSEVPQNLSASRPQDRQFILSSKKLLLSDSGFYLCAWRGHPKETQYFGPGTRLLVL.

The chain couples TRBV7-9 to TRBJ2-7; 7 bases are a match to TRBD1. The junction had 9 bases not matched to a gene; V was cut back by 4 bases and J by 3 bases. Germline-derived CDR1 and CDR2 are SEHNR and FQNEAQ (reference sequence). The CDR3 is 15 residues long. The CDR3 DNA is TGTGCCAGCAGCTCTTTGACAGGGTGGGTCTACGAGCAGTACTTC. It encodes CASSSLTGWVYEQYF.

Many counts were recorded for this clone. Other DNA sequences from this sample encode an identical CDR3 as well. The V gene is TRBV29-1, the J gene TRBJ1-1; tentatively, D is TRBD1 (5 bases). The V gene lost 4 bases and the J gene lost 0 bases, with 9 bases spanning the gap. The CDR3 is 13 amino acids. Germline CDR1 reads SQVTM; CDR2 reads ANQGSEA. CDR3: CSVVGRVNTEAFF. The CDR3, as DNA: TGCAGCGTTGTGGGCAGGGTGAACACTGAAGCTTTCTTT.

The V call is TRBV28, the J call TRBJ1-2; tentative D call: TRBD1 (6 bases). V was shortened by 6 bases and J by 6 bases, with 14 bases between the two germline ends. The germline V gene has CDR1 MDHEN and CDR2 SYDVKM. The CDR3 sequence is 13 residues long. As DNA, the CDR3 is TGTGCCAGCAGACCACCCCAGGGGCATGGCTACACCTTC. This encodes CASRPPQGHGYTF.

This clone occurred a few times. This sequence joins TRBV27 and TRBJ1-5, with 8 bases that match TRBD1. V trimming: 5 bases; J trimming: 7 bases; junction bases outside the gene matches: 7. This CDR3 is built from 14 residues. CDR1 is MNHEY and CDR2 is SMNVEV in the germline V gene (reference sequence). The CDR3 region has the DNA TGTGCCAGCAGTCCCGGACAGGGTGGCCAGCCCCAGCATTTT. This gives the protein CASSPGQGGQPQHF.

This clone was recorded a few times. The chain uses TRBV30 and TRBJ2-2; D gene ambiguous. The CDR3 has 12 amino acids. Germline V gene data show CDR1 as GTSNPN and CDR2 as SVGIG (reference sequence). Trimming took off 0 bases at V and 8 bases at J, with 7 bases between the two ends. CDR3 region: CAWSVLRGELFF. The CDR3 nucleotides read TGTGCCTGGAGTGTACTCCGTGGGGAGCTGTTTTTT. Full variable domain (remainder filled in from reference TRBV30 and TRBJ2-2): SQTIHQWPATLVQPVGSPLSLECTVEGTSNPNLYWYRQAAGRGLQLLFYSVGIGQISSEVPQNLSASRPQDRQFILSSKKLLLSDSGFYLCAWSVLRGELFFGEGSRLTVL.

The chain combines TRBV6-5 with TRBJ2-2; D ambiguous. CDR1 and CDR2 from the germline V gene are MNHEY and SVGAGI. The CDR3 has 15 residues. V was clipped by 6 bases and J by 4 bases, with 15 bases between them. In DNA, the CDR3 is TGTGCCAGCAGCTCGAGCCTTCGCGGCACCGGGGAGCTGTTTTTT. Translated: CASSSSLRGTGELFF.

The chain has TRBV5-6 and TRBJ2-7; a weak D match, TRBD2 (5 bases). The CDR3 contains 14 residues. In germline, CDR1 is SGHDT, CDR2 YYEEEE. The germline V and J ends were trimmed by 0 bases and 4 bases, with 11 bases remaining between them. DNA of the CDR3: TGTGCCAGCAGCTTGGCTCTAACGGGATACGAGCAGTACTTC. It specifies CASSLALTGYEQYF.

The chain employs TRBV7-3 and TRBJ2-3; D is unresolved. This CDR3 contains 13 residues. The V gene lost 5 bases and the J gene lost 6 bases, with 12 bases spanning the gap. The germline V gene has CDR1 SGHTA and CDR2 FQGTGA. CDR3 nucleotides: TGTGCCAGCAGCCCCGCTCCGCGCGATACGCAGTATTTT. Translated: CASSPAPRDTQYF.

This clone was detected only a few times. This sequence joins TRBV29-1 and TRBJ2-7, with 9 bases matching TRBD2. Trimming at V came to 2 bases and at J to 4 bases, leaving 6 bases not matched to a gene. Looked up from germline, CDR1 is SQVTM and CDR2 is ANQGSEA. CDR3 length: 14 amino acids. The chain's CDR3 is CSVEMGTSSYEQYF. The DNA for the CDR3 is TGCAGCGTTGAAATGGGGACTAGCAGTTACGAGCAGTACTTC.

The V call is TRBV30, the J call TRBJ1-1; D is unclear. The germline V gene encodes CDR1 GTSNPN and CDR2 SVGIG (reference sequence). V shed 2 bases and J shed 7 bases, with 8 bases lying between them. This CDR3 is built from 11 residues. The CDR3 DNA is TGTGCCTGGAGTCGGAACTTTGAAGCTTTCTTT. It specifies CAWSRNFEAFF.

The rearrangement uses TRBV5-1 and TRBJ2-7; 12 bases agree with TRBD1. Germline V lookup: CDR1 SGHRS, CDR2 YFSETQ. V was clipped by 3 bases and J by 7 bases; unmatched bases: 8. This CDR3 spans 15 amino acids. In nucleotides, the CDR3 is TGCGCCAGCAGCTCCGCCGGGACAGGGGGCGAAGAGCAGTACTTC. Protein product: CASSSAGTGGEEQYF.

The V call is TRBV29-1, the J call TRBJ2-1; D remains ambiguous. The CDR3 sequence is 14 residues long. Germline V lookup: CDR1 SQVTM, CDR2 ANQGSEA. V was pared by 6 bases and J by 4 bases, with 16 bases between. In DNA form, the CDR3 reads TGCAGCGTGGATATCGACGGCCTATACAATGAGCAGTTCTTC. This encodes CSVDIDGLYNEQFF.

This clone was detected only a few times. The CDR3 loop reads CASSATLETQYF. The CDR3 DNA reads as TGTGCCAGCAGTGCCACTCTCGAGACCCAGTACTTC. The V call is TRBV25-1, the J call TRBJ2-5; D is ambiguous. Trimming took off 4 bases at V and 5 bases at J, with 8 bases between the two ends. Germline V gene data show CDR1 as MGHDK and CDR2 as SYGVNS. This CDR3 region has 12 residues. Variable domain in full (rest from reference TRBV25-1 and TRBJ2-5): EADIYQTPRYLVIGTGKKITLECSQTMGHDKMYWYQQDPGMELHLIHYSYGVNSTEKGDLSSESTVSRIRTEHFPLTLESARPSHTSQYLCASSATLETQYFGPGTRLLVL.

The chain employs TRBV18 and TRBJ1-2; tentative D call: TRBD1 (6 bases). The CDR3 runs to 17 residues. Germline lookup yields CDR1 KGHSH and CDR2 LQKENI. V lost 3 bases, J lost 5 bases, and 22 bases lay in between. The CDR3 protein is CASSPPTGRTGGYGYTF. In DNA form, the CDR3 reads TGTGCCAGCTCACCTCCGACAGGCCGAACCGGGGGGTATGGCTACACCTTC. Full variable domain (remainder filled in from reference TRBV18 and TRBJ1-2): NAGVMQNPRHLVRRRGQEARLRCSPMKGHSHVYWYRQLPEEGLKFMVYLQKENIIDESGMPKERFSAEFPKEGPSILRIQQVVRGDSAAYFCASSPPTGRTGGYGYTFGSGTRLTVV.